This T cell receptor (beta chain) comes out of a study of blood T cell repertoires in COVID-19. The wider study: From the United States, Italy and Spain came samples of acute and convalescent COVID-19. Sources were T cells, B-cell-depleted T cells, or PBMCs; the material itself was cDNA or gDNA.

Original processing methods: The authors estimated nucleated cell counts from reference gene primer amplification. Sequencing was performed with immunoSEQ multiplex PCR; in TCRdb, only in-frame clones are kept and a portion is missing. V and J calls and clone size are given by that table; D and trimming were obtained from the DNA. The data contain around 380,000 clones, roughly 80% of them singletons. The sample holds a few counts of this clone. Germline V gene lookup returns CDR1 MGHRA and CDR2 YSYEKL. The CDR3 is 20 amino acids. The V and J ends lost 4 bases and 4 bases, in that order; junction bases with no gene match: 17.

The sample consisted of peripheral blood. The rearrangement joins TRBV4-1 to TRBJ2-1; 12 bases fit TRBD2. This clonotype was sampled from a human donor with acute or convalescent COVID-19. The donor label of this sample is uncertain. The CDR3 bases are TGCGCCAGCAGCCCTTACGCCCTAGCGGGAGGGCGGGGCGTTTACAATGAGCAGTTCTTC. Translation: CASSPYALAGGRGVYNEQFF.